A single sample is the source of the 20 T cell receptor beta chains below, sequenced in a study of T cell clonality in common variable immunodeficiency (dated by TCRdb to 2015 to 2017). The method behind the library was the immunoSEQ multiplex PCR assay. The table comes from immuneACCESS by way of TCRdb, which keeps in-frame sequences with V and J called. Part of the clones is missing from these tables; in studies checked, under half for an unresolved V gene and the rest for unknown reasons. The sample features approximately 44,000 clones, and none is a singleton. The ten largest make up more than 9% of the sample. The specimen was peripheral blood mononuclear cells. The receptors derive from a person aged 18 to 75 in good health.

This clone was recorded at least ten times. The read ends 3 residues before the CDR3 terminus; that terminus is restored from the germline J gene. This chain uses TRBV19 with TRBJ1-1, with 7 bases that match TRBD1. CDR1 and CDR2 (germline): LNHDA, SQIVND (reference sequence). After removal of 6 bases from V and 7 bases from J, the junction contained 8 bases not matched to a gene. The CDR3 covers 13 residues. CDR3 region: CASSRQGYGEAFF. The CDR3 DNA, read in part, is TGTGCCAGTAGCAGACAGGGCTATGGTGAA.

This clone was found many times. The sequenced CDR3 bases are TGTGCCAGCAGCTCACTAGCGGGAGGGGGTTTGGGTGAG. It specifies CASSSLAGGGLGE. The CDR3 in its entirety is CASSSLAGGGLGEQFF. V and J are TRBV5-4 and TRBJ2-1; 13 bases agree with TRBD2. The read falls 3 residues short of the CDR3 end, and the missing part is taken from the germline J gene. CDR3 length equals 16 residues. V shed 3 bases, J shed 9 bases, and the junction held 9 bases outside the gene matches. Germline values: CDR1 SGHNT, CDR2 YYREEE (reference sequence).

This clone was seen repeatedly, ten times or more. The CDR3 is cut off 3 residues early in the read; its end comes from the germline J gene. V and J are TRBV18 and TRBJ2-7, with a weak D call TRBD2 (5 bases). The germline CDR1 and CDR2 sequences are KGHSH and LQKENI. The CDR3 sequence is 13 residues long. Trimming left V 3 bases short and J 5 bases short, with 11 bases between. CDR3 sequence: CASSPPGLDEQYF. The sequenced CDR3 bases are TGTGCCAGCTCACCTCCAGGACTCGACGAG.

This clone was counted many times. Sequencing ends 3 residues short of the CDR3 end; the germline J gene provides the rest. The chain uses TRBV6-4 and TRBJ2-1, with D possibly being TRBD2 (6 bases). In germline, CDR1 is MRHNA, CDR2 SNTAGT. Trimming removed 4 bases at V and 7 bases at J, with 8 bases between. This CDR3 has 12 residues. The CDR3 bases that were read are TGTGCCAGCAGTGGGGGGGAGAATGAG. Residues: CASSGGENE. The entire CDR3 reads CASSGGENEQFF.

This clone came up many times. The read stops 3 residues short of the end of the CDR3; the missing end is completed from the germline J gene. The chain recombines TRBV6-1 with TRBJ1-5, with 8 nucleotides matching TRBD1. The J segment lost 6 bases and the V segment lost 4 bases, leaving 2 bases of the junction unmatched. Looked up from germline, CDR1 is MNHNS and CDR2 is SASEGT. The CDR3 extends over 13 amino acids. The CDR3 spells CASSVTGGQPQHF. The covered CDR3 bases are TGTGCCAGCAGTGTCACAGGGGGTCAGCCC.

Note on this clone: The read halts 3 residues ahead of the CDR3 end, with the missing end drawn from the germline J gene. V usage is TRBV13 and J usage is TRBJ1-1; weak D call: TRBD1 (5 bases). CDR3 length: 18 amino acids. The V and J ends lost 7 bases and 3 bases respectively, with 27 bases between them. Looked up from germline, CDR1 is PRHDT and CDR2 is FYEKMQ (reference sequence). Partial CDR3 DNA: TGTGCCAGCAACCCTCGGACAAGCGTTTTTTTTCTGTACACTGAA. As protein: CASNPRTSVFFLYTE. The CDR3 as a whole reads CASNPRTSVFFLYTEAFF.

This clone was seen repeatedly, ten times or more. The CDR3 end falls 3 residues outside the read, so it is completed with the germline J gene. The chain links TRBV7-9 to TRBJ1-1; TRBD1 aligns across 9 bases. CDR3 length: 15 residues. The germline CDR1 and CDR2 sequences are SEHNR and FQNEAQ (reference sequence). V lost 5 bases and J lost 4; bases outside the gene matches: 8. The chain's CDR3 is CASSIRQGGTTEAFF. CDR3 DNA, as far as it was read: TGTGCCAGCAGCATCCGACAGGGGGGTACCACTGAA.

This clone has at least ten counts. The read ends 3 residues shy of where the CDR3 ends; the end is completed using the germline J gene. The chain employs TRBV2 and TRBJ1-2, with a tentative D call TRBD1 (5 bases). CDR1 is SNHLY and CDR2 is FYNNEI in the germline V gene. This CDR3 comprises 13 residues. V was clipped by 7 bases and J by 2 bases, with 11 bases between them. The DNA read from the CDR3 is TGTGCCAGCAAGACCAGGGAAAACTATGGC. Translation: CASKTRENYG. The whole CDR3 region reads CASKTRENYGYTF.

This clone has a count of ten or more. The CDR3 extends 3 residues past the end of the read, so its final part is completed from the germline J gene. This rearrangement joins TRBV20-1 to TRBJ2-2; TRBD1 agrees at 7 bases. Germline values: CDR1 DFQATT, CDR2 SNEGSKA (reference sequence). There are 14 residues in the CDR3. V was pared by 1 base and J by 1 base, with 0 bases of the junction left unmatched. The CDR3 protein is CSARGTGNTGELFF. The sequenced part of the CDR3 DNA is TGCAGTGCTAGAGGGACAGGGAACACCGGGGAG.

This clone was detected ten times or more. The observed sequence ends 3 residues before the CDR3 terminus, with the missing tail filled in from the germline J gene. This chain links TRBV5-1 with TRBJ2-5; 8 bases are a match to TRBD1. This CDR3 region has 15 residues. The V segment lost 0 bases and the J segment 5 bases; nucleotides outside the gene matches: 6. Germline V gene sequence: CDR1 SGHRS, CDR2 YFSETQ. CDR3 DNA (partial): TGCGCCAGCAGCTTGGAGGCCAGGGGGCACGAGACC. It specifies CASSLEARGHET. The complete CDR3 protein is CASSLEARGHETQYF.

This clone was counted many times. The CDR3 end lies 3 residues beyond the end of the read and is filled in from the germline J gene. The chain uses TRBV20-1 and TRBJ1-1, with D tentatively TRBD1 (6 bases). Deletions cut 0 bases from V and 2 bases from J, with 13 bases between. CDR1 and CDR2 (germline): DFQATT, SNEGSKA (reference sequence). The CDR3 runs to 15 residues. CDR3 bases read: TGCAGTGCTAGAGACGCGACAGGTCCCAACACTGAA. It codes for CSARDATGPNTE. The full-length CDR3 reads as CSARDATGPNTEAFF.

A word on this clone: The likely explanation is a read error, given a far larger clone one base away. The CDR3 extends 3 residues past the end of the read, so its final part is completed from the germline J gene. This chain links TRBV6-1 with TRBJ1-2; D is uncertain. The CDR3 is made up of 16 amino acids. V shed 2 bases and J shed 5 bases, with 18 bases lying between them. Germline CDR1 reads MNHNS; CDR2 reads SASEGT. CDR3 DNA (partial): TGTGCCAGCAGTGAACGAGGAGAAGGGCTCAAATATGGC. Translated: CASSERGEGLKYG. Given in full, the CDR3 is CASSERGEGLKYGYTF.

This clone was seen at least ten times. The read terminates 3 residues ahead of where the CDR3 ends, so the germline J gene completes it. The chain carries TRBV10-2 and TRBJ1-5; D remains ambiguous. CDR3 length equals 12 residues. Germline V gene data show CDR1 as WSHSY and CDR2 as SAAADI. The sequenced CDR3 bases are TGCGCCAGCAGCCCTCTTCTTATTCCC. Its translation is CASSPLLIP. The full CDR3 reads CASSPLLIPQHF.

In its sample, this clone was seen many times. The CDR3 DNA, read in part, is TGCGCCAGCAGCGCTTCCGACAGGGGTGGAACTGAA. It is translated as CASSASDRGGTE. The whole CDR3 is CASSASDRGGTEAFF. V and J are TRBV5-1 and TRBJ1-1; TRBD1 aligns across 8 bases. The observed sequence ends 3 residues before the CDR3 terminus, with the missing tail filled in from the germline J gene. The CDR3 is made up of 15 amino acids. Trimming cost V 4 bases and J 5 bases; bases outside gene matches: 10. Germline V gene data show CDR1 as SGHRS and CDR2 as YFSETQ.

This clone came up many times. The DNA read from the CDR3 is TGTGCCAGCAGTGACTCGGGTTCGGGGGGCTCCTACAATGAG. The encoded protein is CASSDSGSGGSYNE. The CDR3 in full is CASSDSGSGGSYNEQFF. The chain has TRBV6-4 and TRBJ2-1; 7 bases fit TRBD2. The read terminates 3 residues ahead of where the CDR3 ends, so the germline J gene completes it. Germline V gene data show CDR1 as MRHNA and CDR2 as SNTAGT. This CDR3 is 17 amino acids long. V dropped 0 bases and J dropped 0; count of bases not matched to a gene: 5.

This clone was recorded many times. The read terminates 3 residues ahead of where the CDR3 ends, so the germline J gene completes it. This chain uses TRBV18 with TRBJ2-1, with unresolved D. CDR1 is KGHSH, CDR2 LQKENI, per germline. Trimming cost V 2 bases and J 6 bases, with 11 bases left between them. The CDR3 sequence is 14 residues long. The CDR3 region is CASSPSLGRNEQFF. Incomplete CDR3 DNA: TGTGCCAGCTCACCAAGTCTCGGTCGCAATGAG.

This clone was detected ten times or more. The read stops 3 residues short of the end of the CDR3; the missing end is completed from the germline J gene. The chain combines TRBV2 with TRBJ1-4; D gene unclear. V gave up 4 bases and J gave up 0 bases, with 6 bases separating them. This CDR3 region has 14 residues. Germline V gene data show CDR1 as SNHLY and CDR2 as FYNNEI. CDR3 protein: CASSATSTNEKLFF. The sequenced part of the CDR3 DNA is TGTGCCAGCAGTGCGACATCAACTAATGAAAAA.

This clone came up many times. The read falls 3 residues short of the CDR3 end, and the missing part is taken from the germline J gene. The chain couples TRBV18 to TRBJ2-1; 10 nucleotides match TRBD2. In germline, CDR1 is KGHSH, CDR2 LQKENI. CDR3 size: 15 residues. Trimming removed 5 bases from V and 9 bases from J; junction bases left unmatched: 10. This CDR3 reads CASSLSSGRVSEQFF. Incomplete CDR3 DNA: TGTGCCAGCTCATTGTCTAGCGGGAGAGTTAGTGAG.

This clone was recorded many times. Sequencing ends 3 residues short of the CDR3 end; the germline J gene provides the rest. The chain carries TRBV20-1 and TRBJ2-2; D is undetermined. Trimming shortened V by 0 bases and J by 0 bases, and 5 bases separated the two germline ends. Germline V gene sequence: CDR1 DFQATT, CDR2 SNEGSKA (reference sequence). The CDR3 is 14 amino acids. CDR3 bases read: TGCAGTGCTAGAGATTGGCCGAACACCGGGGAG. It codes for CSARDWPNTGE. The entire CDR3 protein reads CSARDWPNTGELFF.

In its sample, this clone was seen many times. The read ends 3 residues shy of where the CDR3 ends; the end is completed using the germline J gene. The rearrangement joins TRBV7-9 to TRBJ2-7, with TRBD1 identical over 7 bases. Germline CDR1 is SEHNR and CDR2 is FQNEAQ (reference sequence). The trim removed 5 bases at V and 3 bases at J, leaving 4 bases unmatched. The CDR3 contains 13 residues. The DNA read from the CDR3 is TGTGCCAGCAGCCCGGGACAGAACTACGAG. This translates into CASSPGQNYE. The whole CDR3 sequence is CASSPGQNYEQYF.